This TCR beta chain came from a study of OX40 agonist ivuxolimab in advanced cancers. Study-wide background: The study enrolled dose-escalation patients with hepatocellular carcinoma, melanoma, renal cell or head and neck cancer. Study observations and caveats: In general, CD8+ T cells held more expanded clones than CD4+ did, on average.

In regard to this clone: The antigen is not known.

The protocol was immunoSEQ multiplex PCR, while the TCRdb copy is restricted to in-frame clones and leaves out a portion. The data show tens of thousands of clones, with approximately 90% seen just once and approximately 15% held by the top ten. Trimming cost V 0 bases and J 5 bases, with 11 bases left between them. CDR3 length equals 14 residues. Germline CDR1 reads SGHRS; CDR2 reads YFSETQ. This chain uses TRBV5-1 with TRBJ2-5; no clear D. The sequencing used CD4+ or CD8+ T cells sorted from blood, collected in a trial of the OX40 agonist ivuxolimab. This TCR came from an adult with an advanced solid tumor such as melanoma, head and neck, liver or kidney cancer. In DNA form, the CDR3 reads TGCGCCAGCAGCTTGGGCCCAATGTGGGAGACCCAGTACTTC. It specifies CASSLGPMWETQYF.